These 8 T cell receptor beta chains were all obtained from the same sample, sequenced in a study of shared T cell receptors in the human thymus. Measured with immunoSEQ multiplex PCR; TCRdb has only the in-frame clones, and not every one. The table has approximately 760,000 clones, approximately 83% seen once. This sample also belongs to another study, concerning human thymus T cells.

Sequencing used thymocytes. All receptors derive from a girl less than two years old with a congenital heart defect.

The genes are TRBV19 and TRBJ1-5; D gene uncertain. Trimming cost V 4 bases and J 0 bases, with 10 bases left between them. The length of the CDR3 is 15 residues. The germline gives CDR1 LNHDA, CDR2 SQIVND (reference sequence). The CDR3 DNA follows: TGTGCCAGTAGTACTAGTCCGATTAGCAATCAGCCCCAGCATTTT. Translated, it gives CASSTSPISNQPQHF.

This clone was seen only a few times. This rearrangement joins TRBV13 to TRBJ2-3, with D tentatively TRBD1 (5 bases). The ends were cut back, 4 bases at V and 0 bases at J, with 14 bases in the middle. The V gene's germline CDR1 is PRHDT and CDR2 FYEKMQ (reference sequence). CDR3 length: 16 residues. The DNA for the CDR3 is TGTGCCAGCAGCTCAAGTTGGGGCCCTAGCACAGATACGCAGTATTTT. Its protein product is CASSSSWGPSTDTQYF.

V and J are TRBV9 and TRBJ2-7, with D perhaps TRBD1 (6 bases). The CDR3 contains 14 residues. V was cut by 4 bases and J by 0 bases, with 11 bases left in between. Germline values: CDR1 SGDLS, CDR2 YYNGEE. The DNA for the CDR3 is TGTGCCAGCAGCCCAAGACAGGCCTCCTACGAGCAGTACTTC. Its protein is CASSPRQASYEQYF.

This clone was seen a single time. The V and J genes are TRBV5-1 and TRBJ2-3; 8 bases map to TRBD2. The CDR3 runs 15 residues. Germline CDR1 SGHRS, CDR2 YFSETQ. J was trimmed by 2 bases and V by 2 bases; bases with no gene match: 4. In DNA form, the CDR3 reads TGCGCCAGCAGCTTAGGCGGGGGGCCCACAGATACGCAGTATTTT. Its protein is CASSLGGGPTDTQYF.

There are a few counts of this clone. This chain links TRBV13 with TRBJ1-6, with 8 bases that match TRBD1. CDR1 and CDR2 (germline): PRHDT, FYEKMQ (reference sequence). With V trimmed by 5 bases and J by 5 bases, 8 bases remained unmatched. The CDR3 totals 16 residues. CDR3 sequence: CASSQWTGLNNSPLHF. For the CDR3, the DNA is TGTGCCAGCAGCCAATGGACAGGGTTGAATAATTCACCCCTCCACTTT.

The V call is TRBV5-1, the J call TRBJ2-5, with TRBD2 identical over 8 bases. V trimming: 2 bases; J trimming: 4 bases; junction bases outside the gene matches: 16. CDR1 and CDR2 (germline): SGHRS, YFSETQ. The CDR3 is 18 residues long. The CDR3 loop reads CASSFSPPGLVFTETQYF. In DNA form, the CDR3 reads TGCGCCAGCAGCTTTTCACCCCCGGGACTAGTTTTCACAGAGACCCAGTACTTC.

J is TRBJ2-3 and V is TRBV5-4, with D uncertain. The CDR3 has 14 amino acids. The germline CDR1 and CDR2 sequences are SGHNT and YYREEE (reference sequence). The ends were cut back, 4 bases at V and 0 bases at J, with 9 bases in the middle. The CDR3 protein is CASSHKYSTDTQYF. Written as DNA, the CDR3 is TGTGCCAGCAGCCACAAATATAGCACAGATACGCAGTATTTT. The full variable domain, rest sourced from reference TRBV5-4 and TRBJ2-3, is ETGVTQSPTHLIKTRGQQVTLRCSSQSGHNTVSWYQQALGQGPQFIFQYYREEENGRGNFPPRFSGLQFPNYSSELNVNALELDDSALYLCASSHKYSTDTQYFGPGTRLTVL.

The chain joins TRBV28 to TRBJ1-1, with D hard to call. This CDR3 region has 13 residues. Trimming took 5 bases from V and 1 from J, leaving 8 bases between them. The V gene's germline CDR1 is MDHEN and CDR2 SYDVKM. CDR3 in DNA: TGTGCCAGCAGTCTTGACTGGAACACTGAAGCTTTCTTT. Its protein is CASSLDWNTEAFF.